A single TCR beta chain is shown here with its context. Its antigen remains unknown. Sequenced material consisted of expressed TCRB transcripts (all of the isolated RNA was reverse transcribed). Profiled with immunoSEQ multiplex PCR; TCRdb holds only in-frame clones, not every one. The sample lists about 710,000 clones; more than 13% were seen once. Without exception, sorted populations had purity beyond 95%. These data belong to a study of beta chain features in type 1 diabetes. Study-level results: Type 1 diabetes patients had moderately but significantly shorter TCRB CDR3s in all four CD4+ subsets.

This CDR3 contains 12 residues. From germline, CDR1 is SGHVS and CDR2 FNYEAQ. The ends were cut back, 4 bases at V and 9 bases at J, with 10 bases in the middle. This chain links TRBV7-6 with TRBJ2-1, with a weak D call TRBD2 (6 bases). The sequencing sample was made of naive CD4+ T cells from blood. This TCR was sampled from a man between 18 and 35 years old with type 1 diabetes. CDR3 sequence reads: CASSSDGGEQFF. The CDR3 coding sequence is TGTGCCAGCAGCTCGGACGGGGGTGAGCAGTTCTTC.